These 25 T cell receptor beta chains originate from one sample sequenced in a study of OX40 agonist ivuxolimab in advanced cancers. Sequencing was performed with immunoSEQ multiplex PCR; in TCRdb, only in-frame clones are kept and a portion is missing. The sample has 14,000 to 15,000 clones, 75% to 95% seen once; the top ten hold roughly 25%. The material sequenced was CD4+ or CD8+ T cells sorted from blood, taken in a trial of the OX40 agonist ivuxolimab. These receptor sequences come from an adult with an advanced solid tumor such as melanoma, head and neck, liver or kidney cancer.

CDR3 sequence (DNA): TGTGCCAGCAGCCGGACTCCCGAGGAAGAGACCCAGTACTTC. It encodes CASSRTPEEETQYF. The J gene is TRBJ2-5, the V gene TRBV7-6; perhaps TRBD2 as D (5 bases). The CDR3 covers 14 residues. Trimming pared 5 bases from V and 3 bases from J, leaving 13 bases between. Germline V gene sequence: CDR1 SGHVS, CDR2 FNYEAQ. Combining the CDR3 with reference TRBV7-6 and TRBJ2-5 gives the whole variable domain GAGVSQSPRYKVTKRGQDVALRCDPISGHVSLYWYRQALGQGPEFLTYFNYEAQQDKSGLPNDRFSAERPEGSISTLTIQRTEQRDSAMYRCASSRTPEEETQYFGPGTRLLVL.

This clone was seen a single time. CDR3 sequence (DNA): TGCAGCGTTGTCGGGACAGACTCCTACGAGCAGTACTTC. Amino acid sequence: CSVVGTDSYEQYF. This rearrangement joins TRBV29-1 to TRBJ2-7; 7 bases align to TRBD1. V was clipped by 4 bases and J by 0 bases; unmatched bases: 3. This CDR3 contains 13 residues. Germline loops: CDR1 SQVTM, CDR2 ANQGSEA.

The chain couples TRBV9 to TRBJ2-5; D gene ambiguous. The V gene's germline CDR1 is SGDLS and CDR2 YYNGEE. With 0 bases removed from V and 5 bases from J, the gap between germline ends came to 11 bases. The CDR3 length is 14 residues. DNA of the CDR3: TGTGCCAGCAGCGTAGGCGGATCTGGGGAGACCCAGTACTTC. Its protein product is CASSVGGSGETQYF.

The V and J genes are TRBV19 and TRBJ2-1; 11 nucleotides line up with TRBD2. CDR3 length equals 13 residues. With 2 bases clipped from V and 9 bases from J, the junction kept 0 bases outside the gene matches. Per germline, CDR1 LNHDA and CDR2 SQIVND (reference sequence). CDR3 region: CASSITSGGEQFF. CDR3 DNA: TGTGCCAGTAGTATAACTAGCGGGGGTGAGCAGTTCTTC. The entire variable domain, with the rest obtained from reference TRBV19 and TRBJ2-1, is as follows: DGGITQSPKYLFRKEGQNVTLSCEQNLNHDAMYWYRQDPGQGLRLIYYSQIVNDFQKGDIAEGYSVSREKKESFPLTVTSAQKNPTAFYLCASSITSGGEQFFGPGTRLTVL.

The chain has TRBV9 and TRBJ1-2; 9 bases match TRBD1. The CDR3 runs 17 residues. V trimming: 0 bases; J trimming: 4 bases; junction bases outside the gene matches: 10. Germline loops: CDR1 SGDLS, CDR2 YYNGEE. CDR3 DNA sequence: TGTGCCAGCAGCGTAGATTCCGGGACAGGGACGGGCTATGGCTACACCTTC. Its translation: CASSVDSGTGTGYGYTF.

V gene TRBV5-5 combines with J gene TRBJ1-1; D is unresolved. V shed 0 bases and J shed 7 bases, with 10 bases lying between them. Germline V gene sequence: CDR1 SGHKS, CDR2 YYEKEE (reference sequence). This CDR3 region has 13 residues. CDR3 sequence (DNA): TGTGCCAGCAGCTTGGAAGTGAGTGGTGAAGCTTTCTTT. Residues: CASSLEVSGEAFF. The whole variable domain, remainder taken from reference TRBV5-5 and TRBJ1-1, is DAGVTQSPTHLIKTRGQQVTLRCSPISGHKSVSWYQQVLGQGPQFIFQYYEKEERGRGNFPDRFSARQFPNYSSELNVNALLLGDSALYLCASSLEVSGEAFFGQGTRLTVV.

This sequence joins TRBV4-1 and TRBJ1-4; D is unresolved. V lost 4 bases and J 5 bases, leaving 8 bases between the germline ends. This CDR3 contains 13 residues. The V gene's germline CDR1 is MGHRA and CDR2 YSYEKL. The CDR3 spells CASSPRPNEKLFF. The CDR3 nucleotides read TGCGCCAGCAGCCCCCGGCCAAATGAAAAACTGTTTTTT.

The rearrangement uses TRBV7-8 and TRBJ2-3; D possibly corresponds to TRBD2 (6 bases). This CDR3 region has 16 residues. The V gene's germline CDR1 is SGHVS and CDR2 FQNEAQ. Trimming shortened V by 5 bases and J by 4 bases, and 19 bases separated the two germline ends. CDR3 loop: CASSEGPEGSPDTQYF. In DNA, the CDR3 is TGTGCCAGCAGCGAGGGCCCGGAGGGTTCGCCAGATACGCAGTATTTT.

The chain is built from TRBV15 and TRBJ2-7, with D possibly matching TRBD1 (5 bases). The CDR3 runs to 14 residues. The V end lost 7 bases, the J end lost 3 bases, and 16 bases lay between the germline ends. Germline values: CDR1 LNHNV, CDR2 YYDKDF (reference sequence). The CDR3 DNA reads TGTGCCACCACTAACACGACAGCCTTCTACGAGCAGTACTTC. Translating gives CATTNTTAFYEQYF.

The chain combines TRBV2 with TRBJ2-3; TRBD2 matches 9 bases. CDR1 and CDR2 (germline): SNHLY, FYNNEI. This CDR3 is built from 14 residues. J gave up 0 bases and V 10 bases, and 5 bases lay outside the gene matches. CDR3 in amino acids: CATASGTSTDTQYF. The CDR3 bases are TGTGCCACCGCTAGCGGGACTAGCACAGATACGCAGTATTTT. Together with reference TRBV2 and TRBJ2-3, the CDR3 gives the full variable domain: EPEVTQTPSHQVTQMGQEVILRCVPISNHLYFYWYRQILGQKVEFLVSFYNNEISEKSEIFDDQFSVERPDGSNFTLKIRSTKLEDSAMYFCATASGTSTDTQYFGPGTRLTVL.

This clone counts as large. This chain connects TRBV27 to TRBJ2-7; 8 bases map to TRBD2. This CDR3 has 17 residues. The V and J ends lost 1 base and 5 bases, in that order; junction bases with no gene match: 13. Germline lookup yields CDR1 MNHEY and CDR2 SMNVEV (reference sequence). CDR3: CASSLFGRGRAFDEQYF. The DNA of the CDR3 is TGTGCCAGCAGTTTATTCGGGAGGGGGAGGGCCTTCGACGAGCAGTACTTC.

The V call is TRBV27, the J call TRBJ2-1; unclear D gene. This CDR3 has 12 amino acids. Trimming left V 6 bases short and J 9 bases short, with 12 bases between. Germline-derived CDR1 and CDR2 are MNHEY and SMNVEV (reference sequence). Here the CDR3 reads CASSQIRGEQFF. CDR3 nucleotide sequence: TGTGCCAGCAGCCAAATAAGAGGTGAGCAGTTCTTC.

The CDR3 coding sequence is TGTGCCAGTACCGCGGTGACTAGCGGATCCTACGAGCAGTACTTC. This gives the protein CASTAVTSGSYEQYF. This chain connects TRBV2 to TRBJ2-7; 9 nucleotides line up with TRBD2. The V gene's germline CDR1 is SNHLY and CDR2 FYNNEI. This CDR3 comprises 15 residues. The V gene end was trimmed by 9 bases and the J gene end by 1 base; junction bases not matched to a gene: 10.

The chain employs TRBV13 and TRBJ2-1; D ambiguous. The V end was cut by 4 bases, the J end by 0 bases, with 10 bases between. CDR1 PRHDT and CDR2 FYEKMQ come from the germline V gene (reference sequence). The CDR3 runs to 15 residues. This CDR3 reads CASSSRLLSYNEQFF. CDR3 nucleotides: TGTGCCAGCAGCTCACGACTCCTCTCCTACAATGAGCAGTTCTTC.

The CDR3 is CASSAGGSDYGYTF. In DNA form, the CDR3 reads TGTGCCAGCAGCGCTGGGGGATCGGACTATGGCTACACCTTC. V usage is TRBV9 and J usage is TRBJ1-2; weak D call: TRBD1 (5 bases). Trimming pared 3 bases from V and 3 bases from J, leaving 12 bases between. This CDR3 spans 14 amino acids. CDR1 SGDLS and CDR2 YYNGEE come from the germline V gene.

The V call is TRBV27, the J call TRBJ1-1; D uncertain. Germline V gene lookup returns CDR1 MNHEY and CDR2 SMNVEV (reference sequence). Trimming took off 1 base at V and 4 bases at J, with 10 bases between the two ends. The length of the CDR3 is 14 residues. CDR3: CASSLFGDATEAFF. CDR3 bases: TGTGCCAGCAGTTTATTCGGCGATGCCACTGAAGCTTTCTTT.

Here the CDR3 reads CASSPSLGTAVYEQYF. CDR3 in DNA: TGTGCCAGCAGCCCAAGTTTGGGGACTGCTGTCTACGAGCAGTACTTC. V and J are TRBV9 and TRBJ2-7; D possibly corresponds to TRBD2 (6 bases). Germline CDR1 reads SGDLS; CDR2 reads YYNGEE. V shed 4 bases and J shed 3 bases, with 20 bases lying between them. This CDR3 has 16 amino acids.

This clone has a single count. The chain carries TRBV27 and TRBJ2-7; D is unresolved. The CDR3 consists of 13 residues. Germline V gene lookup returns CDR1 MNHEY and CDR2 SMNVEV (reference sequence). Between the trimmed V and J ends, which lost 2 bases and 3 bases, there was a span of 8 bases. CDR3 nucleotides: TGTGCCAGCAGTTTAGGCCCGAGCTACGAGCAGTACTTC. Translated, it gives CASSLGPSYEQYF.

V is TRBV27 and J is TRBJ2-1, with 9 nucleotides matching TRBD2. CDR1 is MNHEY, CDR2 SMNVEV, per germline (reference sequence). V lost 4 bases to trimming and J lost 8 bases; unmatched junction nucleotides: 15. The CDR3 contains 17 residues. CDR3 sequence reads: CASSSPYWREGPDEQFF. The CDR3 nucleotides are TGTGCCAGCAGTTCCCCTTACTGGCGGGAGGGCCCCGATGAGCAGTTCTTC.

This chain links TRBV4-2 with TRBJ1-6; unclear D gene. The CDR3 runs 16 residues. Germline loops: CDR1 LGHNA, CDR2 YNFKEQ. Trimming left V 0 bases short and J 8 bases short, with 14 bases between. The CDR3 sequence is CASSQDQSSVDSPLHF. The CDR3 region has the DNA TGTGCCAGCAGCCAAGATCAGTCCTCGGTGGATTCACCCCTCCACTTT.

The genes are TRBV7-6 and TRBJ2-7, with 8 bases aligning to TRBD1. The ends lost 6 bases at V and 0 bases at J; junction bases unmatched: 7. Germline lookup yields CDR1 SGHVS and CDR2 FNYEAQ. The CDR3 consists of 15 residues. CDR3 region: CASSLSGGLSYEQYF. CDR3 bases: TGTGCCAGCAGTCTATCAGGGGGCCTCTCCTACGAGCAGTACTTC. Full variable domain (rest looked up from reference TRBV7-6 and TRBJ2-7): GAGVSQSPRYKVTKRGQDVALRCDPISGHVSLYWYRQALGQGPEFLTYFNYEAQQDKSGLPNDRFSAERPEGSISTLTIQRTEQRDSAMYRCASSLSGGLSYEQYFGPGTRLTVT.

CDR3 sequence reads: CASPGLADYEQYF. The CDR3 bases are TGTGCCAGCCCGGGACTAGCGGACTACGAGCAGTACTTC. The chain carries TRBV6-1 and TRBJ2-7, with TRBD2 matching 11 bases. J lost 3 bases, V lost 8 bases, and 3 bases had no gene match. CDR3 length equals 13 residues. Germline V lookup: CDR1 MNHNS, CDR2 SASEGT.

This clone was seen a few times. The rearrangement joins TRBV25-1 to TRBJ1-1; 7 bases line up with TRBD1. V lost 6 bases and J lost 5; bases outside the gene matches: 0. The germline V gene has CDR1 MGHDK and CDR2 SYGVNS. The CDR3 spans 11 residues. CDR3: CASSRGTEAFF. DNA of the CDR3: TGTGCCAGCAGCAGGGGGACTGAAGCTTTCTTT.

V is TRBV25-1 and J is TRBJ2-7, with a possible D match to TRBD1 (5 bases). The CDR3 length is 9 residues. The ends were cut back, 11 bases at V and 4 bases at J, with 6 bases in the middle. CDR1 and CDR2 from the germline V gene are MGHDK and SYGVNS. CDR3 coding DNA: TGTGCCGCAGGGTACGAGCAGTACTTC. Protein product: CAAGYEQYF.

The chain combines TRBV19 with TRBJ2-7, with 8 bases identical to TRBD2. The CDR3 has 11 residues. Germline V gene sequence: CDR1 LNHDA, CDR2 SQIVND (reference sequence). V shed 8 bases, J shed 7 bases, and the junction held 4 bases outside the gene matches. The CDR3 nucleotides read TGTGCCAGTCAGGCTAGCGGGGAGCAGTACTTC. Encoded protein: CASQASGEQYF.